This entry lists 16 T cell receptor beta chains sequenced from one sample in a study of cytomegalovirus exposure and HLA in healthy donors. PCR was performed using 60 Vbeta and 13 Jbeta primers. Profiled with immunoSEQ multiplex PCR; TCRdb holds only in-frame clones, not every one. The sample carries some 120,000 clones, 77% recorded once. Sequenced input: PBMCs. The receptor source for this set is a man aged 18 to 30 in good health and CMV-seropositive.

The V call is TRBV27, the J call TRBJ1-6, with 9 nucleotides matching TRBD1. The CDR3 loop spans 15 amino acids. Germline V gene lookup returns CDR1 MNHEY and CDR2 SMNVEV (reference sequence). V gave up 5 bases and J gave up 7 bases; unmatched junction bases: 6. The CDR3 sequence is CASSPGDRENSPLHF. The CDR3 region has the DNA TGTGCCAGCAGTCCCGGGGACAGGGAGAATTCACCCCTCCACTTT.

This chain joins TRBV29-1 and TRBJ1-2; no definite D call. With 4 bases removed from V and 8 bases from J, the gap between germline ends came to 8 bases. Germline CDR1 is SQVTM and CDR2 is ANQGSEA. The CDR3 runs 10 residues. The CDR3 DNA reads as TGCAGCGTTGGGAGAAAGGGCTACACCTTC. Protein product: CSVGRKGYTF.

CDR3 in amino acids: CATRADRADTQYF. The CDR3 nucleotides are TGTGCCACCAGAGCGGACCGTGCAGATACGCAGTATTTT. This chain uses TRBV15 with TRBJ2-3, with D perhaps matching TRBD2 (5 bases). Germline CDR1 is LNHNV and CDR2 is YYDKDF (reference sequence). CDR3 length: 13 amino acids. With 6 bases removed from V and 4 bases from J, the gap between germline ends came to 11 bases.

About this clone: Its ends do not fully match the called genes, so a read error is possible. The V call is TRBV11-1, the J call TRBJ2-4; D is perhaps TRBD1 (6 bases). Germline CDR1 SGHAT, CDR2 FQDESV (reference sequence). The CDR3 consists of 14 residues. The CDR3 spells CASSSDRSKNSQYF. The CDR3 DNA follows: TGTGCCAGCAGCTCCGACAGGTCAAAAAACAGTCAGTACTTC.

The DNA of the CDR3 is TGTGCCAGCAGCCTGGACGCCGGGATAAAACTGTTTTTT. It encodes CASSLDAGIKLFF. The rearrangement links TRBV7-9 to TRBJ1-4, with D uncertain. V was pared by 5 bases and J by 10 bases, with 14 bases between. CDR1 SEHNR and CDR2 FQNEAQ come from the germline V gene (reference sequence). The CDR3 loop spans 13 amino acids.

This clone was detected a few times. DNA of the CDR3: TGTGCCAGCATAACCCAGGGCACAGATACGCAGTATTTT. Translating gives CASITQGTDTQYF. The rearrangement links TRBV6-1 to TRBJ2-3; D gene ambiguous. The germline V and J ends were trimmed by 7 bases and 1 base, with 9 bases remaining between them. The germline V gene has CDR1 MNHNS and CDR2 SASEGT. This CDR3 comprises 13 residues.

This clone was seen more than once but under ten times. The chain joins TRBV15 to TRBJ2-7; D may be TRBD2 (5 bases). Germline lookup yields CDR1 LNHNV and CDR2 YYDKDF (reference sequence). The CDR3 consists of 13 residues. The V gene lost 7 bases and the J gene lost 3 bases, with 13 bases spanning the gap. The CDR3 protein is CATTTERNYEQYF. The CDR3, as DNA: TGTGCCACCACCACGGAGCGGAACTACGAGCAGTACTTC.

V gene TRBV28 combines with J gene TRBJ2-5; 7 bases map to TRBD1. Trimming at V came to 5 bases and at J to 2 bases, leaving 5 bases not matched to a gene. Germline V lookup: CDR1 MDHEN, CDR2 SYDVKM. CDR3 length: 14 residues. CDR3 nucleotides: TGTGCCAGCAGTCTCACAGGGGAACAAGAGACCCAGTACTTC. Protein: CASSLTGEQETQYF.

Here the CDR3 DNA reads TGTGCTAGTGCACAACGACTAGCGGGAGTTAAAAATGAGCAGTTCTTC. It specifies CASAQRLAGVKNEQFF. The chain recombines TRBV12-5 with TRBJ2-1; 12 bases match TRBD2. Germline V lookup: CDR1 LGHNT, CDR2 FRNRAP. The CDR3 has 16 amino acids. With 7 bases clipped from V and 7 bases from J, the junction kept 11 bases outside the gene matches.

The chain recombines TRBV21-1 with TRBJ1-3; the listed D gene, TRBD1, was not tested against the DNA. TRBV21-1 represents a pseudogene. The CDR3 extends over 13 amino acids. This chain's CDR3 is CAFSRGLGNTIYF. The CDR3 bases are TGTGCCTTCTCAAGGGGGTTGGGAAACACCATATATTTT.

The CDR3 DNA is TGCGCCAGCAGCCGCGGGGGGGGGCTTCAAGAGACCCAGTACTTC. Encoded protein: CASSRGGGLQETQYF. V is TRBV5-1 and J is TRBJ2-5; TRBD2 matches 9 bases. Germline V gives CDR1 SGHRS, CDR2 YFSETQ. The CDR3 sequence is 15 residues long. The trim removed 4 bases at V and 2 bases at J, leaving 6 bases unmatched.

This clone came up once. The chain couples TRBV7-6 to TRBJ2-7; TRBD1 might be the D (6 bases). CDR3 length equals 14 residues. Trimming took off 3 bases at V and 7 bases at J, with 16 bases between the two ends. Germline V gene data show CDR1 as SGHVS and CDR2 as FNYEAQ. CDR3 sequence (DNA): TGTGCCAGCAGCTTGGGACATGTCAGGGGTGAGCAGTACTTC. Protein: CASSLGHVRGEQYF.

The CDR3 reads CASSPGENTEAFF. The CDR3 coding sequence is TGTGCCAGCTCACCAGGAGAGAACACTGAAGCTTTCTTT. The chain employs TRBV18 and TRBJ1-1; no definite D call. V was cut by 2 bases and J by 1 base, with 5 bases left in between. The length of the CDR3 is 13 residues. CDR1 and CDR2 from the germline V gene are KGHSH and LQKENI.

The genes are TRBV14 and TRBJ2-1; 9 nucleotides align to TRBD2. This CDR3 is 17 amino acids long. V trimming: 0 bases; J trimming: 5 bases; junction bases outside the gene matches: 8. The germline V gene has CDR1 SGHDN and CDR2 FVKESK. The CDR3 protein is CASSQDKAGGPNNEQFF. The CDR3 coding sequence is TGTGCCAGCAGCCAAGATAAGGCGGGGGGGCCCAACAATGAGCAGTTCTTC.

The chain carries TRBV19 and TRBJ2-1; weak D call: TRBD2 (6 bases). Germline values: CDR1 LNHDA, CDR2 SQIVND (reference sequence). V was cut by 3 bases and J by 8 bases, with 23 bases left in between. The CDR3 contains 17 residues. CDR3 bases: TGTGCCAGTAGTATGGACTACCGGGCCTCCAGAGCGGATGAGCAGTTCTTC. It yields the protein CASSMDYRASRADEQFF. The entire variable domain, with the rest obtained from reference TRBV19 and TRBJ2-1, is as follows: DGGITQSPKYLFRKEGQNVTLSCEQNLNHDAMYWYRQDPGQGLRLIYYSQIVNDFQKGDIAEGYSVSREKKESFPLTVTSAQKNPTAFYLCASSMDYRASRADEQFFGPGTRLTVL.

J is TRBJ2-2 and V is TRBV5-5; TRBD1 is a possible D gene (6 bases). Looked up from germline, CDR1 is SGHKS and CDR2 is YYEKEE (reference sequence). The V and J ends lost 3 bases and 7 bases respectively, with 16 bases between them. The CDR3 is 15 residues long. CDR3 DNA sequence: TGTGCCAGCAGCTCGGACAGCTTACCCGGCGGGGAGCTGTTTTTT. Encoded protein: CASSSDSLPGGELFF.